The clone carrying this TCR beta chain was seen a handful of times. The antigen remains unidentified. V lost 1 base, J lost 0 bases, and 0 bases stayed unmatched. Germline CDR1 DFQATT, CDR2 SNEGSKA (reference sequence). The CDR3 covers 15 residues. This sample was taken from a study of T cells after yellow fever vaccination. Template switching by 5'RACE produced TCR cDNA, adding a universal primer site and UMIs. TCRdb re-derived calls from the 5' RACE reads in MiXCR, one entry per CDR3 protein. Of hundreds of thousands of distinct CDR3 sequences listed, approximately 15% are singletons. The study, taken as a whole, reports: The booster saw the reappearance of most primary-vaccination clones (roughly 96% CD4, 80% to 90% CD8).

The V and J genes are TRBV20-1 and TRBJ2-1, with 10 bases that match TRBD2. Sequencing was performed on PBMCs, taken on the day of the yellow fever booster vaccination. The TCR originated in a man aged 30 to 45 who received the YFV17D yellow fever vaccine. CDR3 DNA sequence: TGCAGTGCTAGAGCTAGCGGGAGCTCCTACAATGAGCAGTTCTTC. This gives the protein CSARASGSSYNEQFF.